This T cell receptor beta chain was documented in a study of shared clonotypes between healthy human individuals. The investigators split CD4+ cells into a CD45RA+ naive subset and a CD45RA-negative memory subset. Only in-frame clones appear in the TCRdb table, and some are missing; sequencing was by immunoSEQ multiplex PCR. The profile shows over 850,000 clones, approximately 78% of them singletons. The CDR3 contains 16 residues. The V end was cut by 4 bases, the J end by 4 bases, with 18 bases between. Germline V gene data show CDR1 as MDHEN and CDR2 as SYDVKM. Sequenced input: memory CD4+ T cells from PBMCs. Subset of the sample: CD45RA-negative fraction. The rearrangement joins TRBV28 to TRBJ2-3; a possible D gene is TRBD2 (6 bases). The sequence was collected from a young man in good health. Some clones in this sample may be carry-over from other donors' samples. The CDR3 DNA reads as TGTGCCAGCAGTTGGGACTCCTTGGCGGGCGCAGATACGCAGTATTTT. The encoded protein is CASSWDSLAGADTQYF.